The 18 T cell receptor beta chains presented below share a single source sample, sequenced in a study of T cell repertoires in cytomegalovirus infection. TCRdb passed the reads through MiXCR, listing each CDR3 protein once. This table has around 900,000 distinct CDR3 sequences, around 30% appearing once. Their target antigens are unknown. This material consisted of cultured CD8+ T cells from PBMCs, taken from culture after CMV antigen stimulation. All receptors come from a human donor in good health (CMV status not recorded). Some clones in this sample may be carry-over from other donors' samples.

This chain connects TRBV6-5 to TRBJ1-4; D not resolved. The germline gives CDR1 MNHEY, CDR2 SVGAGI. V dropped 2 bases and J dropped 14 bases, with 12 bases sitting between them. The CDR3 runs to 12 residues. The CDR3 nucleotides are TGTGCCAGCAGTTACGTCCTGGATCGTCTGTTTTTT. It codes for CASSYVLDRLFF.

This clonotype has a handful of counts. The chain links TRBV28 to TRBJ2-7, with TRBD2 identical over 7 bases. V was pared by 1 base and J by 4 bases, with 10 bases of the junction left unmatched. This CDR3 region has 16 residues. CDR1 and CDR2 (germline): MDHEN, SYDVKM. The CDR3 coding sequence is TGTGCCAGCAGTTTATCCGCCGGGGGGAGAGGGTACGAGCAGTACGTC. It specifies CASSLSAGGRGYEQYV.

This clonotype has only a few counts. This rearrangement joins TRBV7-2 to TRBJ2-1, with D unclear. The V gene lost 2 bases and the J gene lost 0 bases, with 8 bases spanning the gap. CDR1 is SGHTA and CDR2 is FQGNSA in the germline V gene. The CDR3 totals 15 residues. The DNA for the CDR3 is TGTGCCAGCAGCTTAAAGGGATTCTCCTACAATGAGCAGTTCTTC. Amino acids: CASSLKGFSYNEQFF.

Only a few counts were recorded for this clonotype. This chain uses TRBV6-5 with TRBJ2-1; D possibly matches TRBD1 or TRBD2 (5 bases each). Trimming shortened V by 0 bases and J by 7 bases, and 7 bases separated the two germline ends. This CDR3 has 13 residues. Germline V lookup: CDR1 MNHEY, CDR2 SVGAGI. The CDR3 spells CASSYSGENEQFF. The CDR3 nucleotides are TGTGCCAGCAGTTACTCGGGGGAGAATGAGCAGTTCTTC.

The sample holds a few counts of this clonotype. The chain combines TRBV5-5 with TRBJ1-5; TRBD1 is a possible D gene (5 bases). CDR1 and CDR2 (germline): SGHKS, YYEKEE (reference sequence). Trimming pared 6 bases from V and 0 bases from J, leaving 13 bases between. The CDR3 totals 15 residues. CDR3 protein: CASNWDAYSNQPQHF. CDR3 bases: TGTGCCAGCAACTGGGACGCGTATAGCAATCAGCCCCAGCATTTT.

A few counts support this clonotype. The chain couples TRBV5-1 to TRBJ2-1; D remains ambiguous. Germline V CDR1 and CDR2: SGHRS, YFSETQ. The CDR3 is 16 amino acids. V lost 0 bases, J lost 5 bases, and 15 bases lay in between. CDR3 sequence: CASSLAGFTVDNEQFF. For the CDR3, the DNA is TGCGCCAGCAGCTTGGCCGGGTTCACCGTCGACAATGAGCAGTTCTTC.

V and J are TRBV9 and TRBJ2-4; 10 bases are a match to TRBD1. CDR1 SGDLS and CDR2 YYNGEE come from the germline V gene. V was clipped by 3 bases and J by 1 base; unmatched bases: 13. The CDR3 spans 19 residues. CDR3 loop: CASSGGTGESSRAKNIQYF. DNA for the CDR3: TGTGCCAGCAGCGGTGGGACAGGGGAATCCTCGAGGGCCAAAAACATTCAGTACTTC.

This clonotype was recorded a few times. The chain links TRBV6-1 to TRBJ1-2; a weak D match, TRBD1 (6 bases). Germline assignment: CDR1 MNHNS and CDR2 SASEGT. The CDR3 is 14 residues long. With 1 base removed from V and 7 bases from J, the gap between germline ends came to 13 bases. The CDR3 sequence is CASSEVDRILGYTF. CDR3 in DNA: TGTGCCAGCAGTGAAGTTGACAGGATACTTGGCTACACCTTC.

This clonotype has only one observation. With a much larger clone just one base away, this may be a read error. The genes are TRBV7-9 and TRBJ2-1; no definite D call. In germline, CDR1 is SEHNR, CDR2 FQNEAQ (reference sequence). The CDR3 is made up of 14 amino acids. The CDR3 region has the DNA TGTGTCAGCAGCTTATTGGCTAGTGGAGAGGAGCAGTTCTTC. Translated: CVSSLLASGEEQFF.

Written as DNA, the CDR3 is TGTGCCAGCAGCCTTGGACAGGGGGCTTGGTATGGCTACACCTTC. Encoded protein: CASSLGQGAWYGYTF. The gene calls are TRBV12-3 or TRBV12-4 and TRBJ1-2, with 11 nucleotides matching TRBD1. J gave up 5 bases and V 6 bases, and 8 bases lay outside the gene matches. This CDR3 comprises 15 residues.

This clonotype was found a few times. The V call is TRBV7-8, the J call TRBJ2-3, with TRBD2 as a possible D gene (6 bases). Trimming took 6 bases from V and 2 from J, leaving 12 bases between them. Per germline, CDR1 SGHVS and CDR2 FQNEAQ. The CDR3 totals 14 residues. The CDR3 DNA reads TGTGCCAGCAGTTTCAGGACTATCACAGATACGCAGTATTTT. Translating gives CASSFRTITDTQYF.

Concerning this clonotype: One end of the junction is discordant with germline, which a read error may explain. The chain recombines TRBV29-1 with TRBJ1-2; D is possibly TRBD1 (5 bases). Per germline, CDR1 SQVTM and CDR2 ANQGSEA. The CDR3 runs 11 residues. The CDR3 region has the DNA TGCAGCGCCCAGGGAGAGAGCGTTACCGACTTC. Its protein product is CSAQGESVTDF.

This clonotype was seen more than once but under ten times. This chain links TRBV7-2 with TRBJ1-6, with 10 nucleotides matching TRBD1. Losses at the gene ends were 10 bases for V and 7 bases for J; bases not matched to a gene: 10. This CDR3 spans 15 amino acids. Germline assignment: CDR1 SGHTA and CDR2 FQGNSA. CDR3: CATHPGTGDNSPLHF. The CDR3 nucleotides read TGTGCCACCCACCCCGGGACAGGGGACAATTCACCCCTCCACTTT.

This clonotype turned up a few times. The chain recombines TRBV28 with TRBJ2-7; D is unresolved. The CDR3 contains 14 residues. V shed 6 bases and J shed 0 bases, with 12 bases lying between them. The germline V gene has CDR1 MDHEN and CDR2 SYDVKM. The CDR3 nucleotides read TGTGCCAGCAGCTTGGGGTGGAGCTCCTACGAGCAGTACGTC. This encodes CASSLGWSSYEQYV.

The chain combines TRBV7-2 with TRBJ2-5, with D perhaps assigned TRBD1 or TRBD2 (5 bases each). The germline V and J ends were trimmed by 1 base and 5 bases, with 14 bases remaining between them. The germline CDR1 and CDR2 sequences are SGHTA and FQGNSA. The CDR3 is 15 amino acids. In DNA form, the CDR3 reads TGTGCCAGCAGCTTAGGGTCCGGGGCCTGGGAGACCCAGTACTTC. Amino acids: CASSLGSGAWETQYF.

In regard to this clonotype: Relative to the germline gene, one junction end is altered; a read error may explain this. This chain links TRBV4-1 with TRBJ2-7, with D maybe TRBD2 (7 bases). The CDR3 has 13 residues. Germline values: CDR1 MGHRA, CDR2 YSYEKL. CDR3 sequence reads: CASSRGGGYVQYF. The CDR3 bases are TGCGCCAGCAGCCGGGGGGGCGGCTACGTGCAGTACTTC.

The V and J genes are TRBV20-1 and TRBJ2-7; D not certain. Germline lookup yields CDR1 DFQATT and CDR2 SNEGSKA (reference sequence). This CDR3 region has 13 residues. V was cut by 3 bases and J by 2 bases, with 11 bases left in between. This CDR3 is CSARAAEAYEQYF. CDR3 nucleotides: TGCAGTGCTAGGGCCGCAGAGGCCTACGAGCAGTACTTC.

The CDR3 is CASSLVDHLYEQYV. DNA of the CDR3: TGTGCCAGCAGCTTGGTGGATCATCTTTACGAGCAGTACGTC. V gene TRBV5-6 combines with J gene TRBJ2-7, with D unresolved. The CDR3 loop spans 14 amino acids. Trimming took off 0 bases at V and 4 bases at J, with 11 bases between the two ends. Per the germline V gene, CDR1 is SGHDT and CDR2 is YYEEEE.